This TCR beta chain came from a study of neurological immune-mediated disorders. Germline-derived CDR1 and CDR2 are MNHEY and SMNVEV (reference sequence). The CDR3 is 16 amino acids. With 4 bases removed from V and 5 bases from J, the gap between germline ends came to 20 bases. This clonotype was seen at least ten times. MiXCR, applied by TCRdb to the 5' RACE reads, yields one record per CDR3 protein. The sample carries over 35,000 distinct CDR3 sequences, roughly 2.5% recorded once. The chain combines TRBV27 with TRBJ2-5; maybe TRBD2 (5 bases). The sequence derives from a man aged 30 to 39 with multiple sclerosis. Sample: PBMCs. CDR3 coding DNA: TGTGCCAGCAGTTACTTGGGAGCTAGTGCCGGGGAGACCCAGTACTTC. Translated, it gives CASSYLGASAGETQYF.